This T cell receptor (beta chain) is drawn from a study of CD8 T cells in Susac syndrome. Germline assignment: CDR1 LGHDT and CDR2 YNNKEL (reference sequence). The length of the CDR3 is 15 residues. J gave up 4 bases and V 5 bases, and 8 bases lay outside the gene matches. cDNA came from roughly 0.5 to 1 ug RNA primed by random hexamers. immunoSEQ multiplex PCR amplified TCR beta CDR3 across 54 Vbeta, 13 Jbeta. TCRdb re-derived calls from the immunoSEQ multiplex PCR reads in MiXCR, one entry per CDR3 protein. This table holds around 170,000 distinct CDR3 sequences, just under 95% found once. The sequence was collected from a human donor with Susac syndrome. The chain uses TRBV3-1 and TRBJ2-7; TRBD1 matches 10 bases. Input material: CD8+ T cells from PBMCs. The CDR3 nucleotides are TGTGCCAGCAGCTACGGAGACAGGGGGCAGTACGAGCAGTACTTC. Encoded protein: CASSYGDRGQYEQYF.